The 20 T cell receptor beta chains given below trace back to one sample, sequenced in a study of T cell responses to AZD1222 COVID-19 vaccine. The data were produced by immunoSEQ multiplex PCR, yet TCRdb's version contains in-frame clones alone and is incomplete. The sample lists about 72,000 clones; nearly 90% were seen once. The sample here was peripheral blood, taken 28 days after the second AZD1222 dose. The source is an adult who received the AZD1222 COVID-19 vaccine.

The rearrangement links TRBV5-6 to TRBJ2-1; 8 bases align to TRBD1. CDR3 size: 15 residues. Germline CDR1 SGHDT, CDR2 YYEEEE. Germline trimming cut 4 bases from V and 5 bases from J; bases unmatched to any gene: 8. CDR3 sequence reads: CASSVRQGWNNEQFF. In nucleotides, the CDR3 is TGTGCCAGCAGCGTAAGACAGGGGTGGAACAATGAGCAGTTCTTC. The full variable domain, rest sourced from reference TRBV5-6 and TRBJ2-1, is DAGVTQSPTHLIKTRGQQVTLRCSPKSGHDTVSWYQQALGQGPQFIFQYYEEEERQRGNFPDRFSGHQFPNYSSELNVNALLLGDSALYLCASSVRQGWNNEQFFGPGTRLTVL.

Only a few counts were recorded for this clone. The chain carries TRBV6-1 and TRBJ2-7; perhaps TRBD1 as D (6 bases). Germline values: CDR1 MNHNS, CDR2 SASEGT. V was clipped by 0 bases and J by 9 bases, with 15 bases between them. This CDR3 region has 14 residues. CDR3 residues: CASSEAHRESSQYF. The CDR3 nucleotides are TGTGCCAGCAGTGAAGCGCACAGGGAGTCGTCGCAGTACTTC.

This chain uses TRBV9 with TRBJ1-4; D may be TRBD1 (5 bases). There are 15 residues in the CDR3. Between the trimmed V and J ends, which lost 4 bases and 8 bases, there was a span of 18 bases. CDR1 SGDLS and CDR2 YYNGEE come from the germline V gene. The CDR3 reads CASSKLEGLREKLFF. CDR3 bases: TGTGCCAGCAGCAAACTGGAGGGGTTACGGGAAAAACTGTTTTTT.

The rearrangement links TRBV18 to TRBJ1-5; D is undetermined. V shed 2 bases and J shed 3 bases, with 11 bases lying between them. This CDR3 comprises 15 residues. Germline CDR1 and CDR2: KGHSH and LQKENI. This CDR3 reads CASSPKGSDNQPQHF. CDR3 sequence (DNA): TGTGCCAGCTCACCAAAGGGAAGTGACAATCAGCCCCAGCATTTT.

This clone was counted once. V and J are TRBV7-2 and TRBJ2-1, with D maybe TRBD2 (8 bases). Trimming shortened V by 4 bases and J by 5 bases, and 15 bases separated the two germline ends. This CDR3 region has 15 residues. Germline V CDR1 and CDR2: SGHTA, FQGNSA. The CDR3 loop is CASSSGGLGNNEQFF. The CDR3 nucleotides are TGTGCCAGCAGCTCAGGGGGACTAGGGAACAATGAGCAGTTCTTC.

The chain has TRBV29-1 and TRBJ2-7; no firm D call. The length of the CDR3 is 11 residues. Germline V gene sequence: CDR1 SQVTM, CDR2 ANQGSEA. Trimming removed 4 bases from V and 3 bases from J, with 7 bases in between. CDR3 sequence reads: CSVVLVYEQYF. The CDR3 coding sequence is TGCAGCGTTGTTTTGGTCTACGAGCAGTACTTC.

The CDR3 loop reads CASRASPNTEAFF. The CDR3 coding sequence is TGTGCCAGCAGAGCTTCCCCGAACACTGAAGCTTTCTTT. The chain combines TRBV14 with TRBJ1-1; D is undetermined. Germline V gene lookup returns CDR1 SGHDN and CDR2 FVKESK. V lost 6 bases, J lost 1 base, and 9 bases lay in between. The CDR3 consists of 13 residues.

V usage is TRBV5-1 and J usage is TRBJ1-1; D is uncertain. The CDR3 contains 12 residues. Germline-derived CDR1 and CDR2 are SGHRS and YFSETQ. Between the trimmed V and J ends, which lost 4 bases and 5 bases, there was a span of 9 bases. CDR3 sequence (DNA): TGCGCCAGCAGCGCAGACGGGACTGAAGCTTTCTTT. Translation gives CASSADGTEAFF.

The chain recombines TRBV11-3 with TRBJ2-1; either TRBD1 or TRBD2 may supply D (5 bases each). Germline V CDR1 and CDR2: SGHNT, YENEEA. The V and J ends lost 8 bases and 10 bases respectively, with 24 bases between them. This CDR3 is 15 amino acids long. The DNA of the CDR3 is TGTGCCAGCTCCCCCGTTCGACCCGGGACCAACGAGCAGTTCTTC. Its protein is CASSPVRPGTNEQFF.

The gene calls are TRBV7-3 and TRBJ2-1; 7 bases match TRBD2. With V trimmed by 5 bases and J by 4 bases, 8 bases remained unmatched. CDR3 size: 15 residues. Germline CDR1 reads SGHTA; CDR2 reads FQGTGA. The CDR3 loop reads CASSPTRDYYNEQFF. In nucleotides, the CDR3 is TGTGCCAGCAGCCCGACCAGGGACTATTACAATGAGCAGTTCTTC.

V usage is TRBV29-1 and J usage is TRBJ2-3; TRBD2 aligns across 8 bases. This CDR3 region has 15 residues. The germline gives CDR1 SQVTM, CDR2 ANQGSEA. With V trimmed by 6 bases and J by 0 bases, 8 bases remained unmatched. DNA of the CDR3: TGCAGCGTGGCCCGTAGCGGGGCAAGCACAGATACGCAGTATTTT. This encodes CSVARSGASTDTQYF.

V usage is TRBV11-2 and J usage is TRBJ2-7; D not certain. The V end was cut by 3 bases, the J end by 0 bases, with 15 bases between. From germline, CDR1 is SGHAT and CDR2 FQNNGV. This CDR3 contains 16 residues. The CDR3 spells CASSFPLVESSYEQYF. In nucleotides, the CDR3 is TGTGCCAGCAGCTTCCCTTTAGTAGAGAGCTCCTACGAGCAGTACTTC.

This clone appeared a single time. The chain uses TRBV4-2 and TRBJ2-5, with 11 positions matching TRBD2. CDR1 is LGHNA, CDR2 YNFKEQ, per germline. The CDR3 contains 13 residues. V trimming: 5 bases; J trimming: 5 bases; junction bases outside the gene matches: 1. Here the CDR3 reads CASSIAGGETQYF. CDR3 bases: TGTGCCAGCAGCATAGCGGGAGGGGAGACCCAGTACTTC.

This clone has only a few counts. The rearrangement uses TRBV9 and TRBJ1-5; no clear D gene. The CDR3 runs to 13 residues. Germline assignment: CDR1 SGDLS and CDR2 YYNGEE. Trimming left V 0 bases short and J 9 bases short, with 10 bases between. The CDR3 bases are TGTGCCAGCAGCGTAGACGCAGGAGGGCCCCAGCATTTT. As protein: CASSVDAGGPQHF.

The chain's CDR3 is CASSLVPGPEQYF. CDR3 sequence (DNA): TGCGCCAGCAGCTTGGTCCCAGGCCCCGAGCAGTACTTC. This chain joins TRBV5-1 and TRBJ2-7; D remains ambiguous. V was trimmed by 0 bases and J by 6 bases, leaving 10 bases between them. Looked up from germline, CDR1 is SGHRS and CDR2 is YFSETQ. The CDR3 contains 13 residues. Full variable domain (missing parts from reference TRBV5-1 and TRBJ2-7): KAGVTQTPRYLIKTRGQQVTLSCSPISGHRSVSWYQQTPGQGLQFLFEYFSETQRNKGNFPGRFSGRQFSNSRSEMNVSTLELGDSALYLCASSLVPGPEQYFGPGTRLTVT.

The genes are TRBV6-5 and TRBJ2-7; tentative D call: TRBD1 (5 bases). The CDR3 is 14 amino acids. The V end was cut by 6 bases, the J end by 3 bases, with 15 bases between. Germline V gene sequence: CDR1 MNHEY, CDR2 SVGAGI. The CDR3 bases are TGTGCCAGCAGCTCGGAAGGGGAATTCTACGAGCAGTACTTC. Protein: CASSSEGEFYEQYF.

This clone was observed a few times. The chain is built from TRBV25-1 and TRBJ2-2; TRBD1 matches 8 bases. V trimming: 2 bases; J trimming: 4 bases; junction bases outside the gene matches: 9. CDR1 MGHDK and CDR2 SYGVNS come from the germline V gene. This CDR3 is 17 amino acids long. CDR3 residues: CASSEHDRGEVTGELFF. The CDR3 DNA reads TGTGCCAGCAGTGAACATGACAGGGGTGAAGTCACCGGGGAGCTGTTTTTT.

The chain employs TRBV27 and TRBJ1-2, with D possibly being TRBD1 (6 bases). Germline lookup yields CDR1 MNHEY and CDR2 SMNVEV (reference sequence). Trimming took off 6 bases at V and 7 bases at J, with 21 bases between the two ends. CDR3 length equals 15 residues. CDR3 coding DNA: TGTGCCAGCAGCCCCCCCGGGGGGGCGATATCTGGCTACACCTTC. Encoded protein: CASSPPGGAISGYTF.

V is TRBV4-1 and J is TRBJ1-5; D not certain. The CDR3 extends over 15 amino acids. Per germline, CDR1 MGHRA and CDR2 YSYEKL. V gave up 3 bases and J gave up 0 bases, with 9 bases separating them. The CDR3 region is CASSHRAPSNQPQHF. CDR3 in DNA: TGCGCCAGCAGCCACCGGGCCCCTAGCAATCAGCCCCAGCATTTT.

V is TRBV2 and J is TRBJ2-7; D is unresolved. With 2 bases removed from V and 6 bases from J, the gap between germline ends came to 11 bases. This CDR3 has 13 amino acids. Germline CDR1 SNHLY, CDR2 FYNNEI. DNA for the CDR3: TGTGCCAGCAGTGAACCCAGGCTGGGCGAGCAGTACTTC. It specifies CASSEPRLGEQYF.